Given below is one T cell receptor (beta chain) in context. Its antigen is unknown. No base quality information exists; no much larger clone differs at one position. Counted from cysteine to phenylalanine, this CDR3 has 15 amino acids. Just CDR3 DNA is preserved here, 45 bases in frame from base 1. As encoded in the germline V gene, CDR1 is MGHDK while CDR2 is SYGVNS. V is shortened by 9 bases, J by 0 bases, and the region joining them spans 15 bases. This sample was included in a study of cytomegalovirus exposure and HLA in healthy donors (dated by TCRdb to the late 2010s). Broadly, across the study: An earlier analysis of a few hundred of the donors reported 276 Gb of sequence data and 117 million unique TCR beta sequences obtained from about 180 million T cells. An early release covering over 500 HLA-typed donors comprised roughly 300 gigabases of sequencing data and around 80 million unique TCR sequences. Of the roughly 400 genotyped donors, approximately 83% fell in the genetic ancestry cluster associated with self-reported Caucasian donors. The study aimed to test whether cataloging public T cell receptors could reveal signatures of past pathogen exposure. The T cell repertoires of around 730 subjects were profiled by immunosequencing and related to cytomegalovirus serostatus. A separate validation cohort of roughly 120 different subjects was used in addition to the approximately 640-subject first cohort. The study combined high-throughput TCR immunosequencing, statistical association of individual TCRs with disease status, and machine learning to predict cytomegalovirus infection status. A later analysis re-analyzed previously published TCR beta repertoires from 650 to 800 donors and added high-resolution HLA genotyping to study TCR occurrence patterns. Rather than using new phenotypic data, the later analysis identified candidate immune exposures from TCR beta sequences and from how often those sequences occurred across donors. An earlier analysis of around 540 of the donors applied high-throughput TCR beta sequencing to assess whether each TCR beta V gene segment acted as functional or pseudogenic. Donor age, sex, ethnicity and CMV serostatus were collected together with the repertoire data. In a later genetic analysis, genome-wide SNP genotypes for about 55% of the roughly 700 donors were used, and that subset was treated as a discovery cohort. All discovery cohort repertoires had been generated using a single sequencing platform. HLA typing covered class I and class II loci at four-digit resolution. The number of donors typed differed by locus, with about 629-630 for A, B, C, DRB1 and DQB1, over 500 for DQA1, over 600 for DPA1, and some 470 for DPB1. Four or five DR-DQ haplotypes were handled as single units for association and clustering because linkage in the cohort was strong. Across 398 genotyped donors of the cohort, an average of about 240,000 unique TCR beta nucleotide sequences per donor were sequenced, and roughly 20% of those sequences were non-productive. Overall study results and their limits: Compared with the 666-donor mean, donors in an Asian-associated ancestry cluster had fewer N-insertions in productive TCRs, according to a later genetic analysis. The authors suggested that the approach could potentially be generalized to other disease states and immunological phenotypes. V-gene and J-gene trimming of TCR beta chains was associated with a missense DCLRE1C variant in a later genetic analysis, and the association was replicated in an independent cohort. A later analysis found that most CMV-associated TCR beta chains appeared HLA-restricted, with HLA associations seemingly driven largely by CMV exposure. The earlier analysis of nearly 600 of the donors excluded 15 to 20 rarely observed V segments, including chromosome 9 orphons, because counts were too low. The classifier was reported to diagnose cytomegalovirus status with high specificity and sensitivity in both the original and validation cohorts. In vitro tests confirmed that a few of the cytomegalovirus-associated TCR beta chains recognize cytomegalovirus antigens. A later analysis found that TCR association rates varied across HLA loci, with DRB1 alleles showing the most associated TCRs and HLA-C alleles the fewest. Several of the top co-occurrence clusters appeared to be linked to parvovirus B19, influenza, CMV and Epstein-Barr virus, according to a later analysis. The cohort was sequenced for TCR beta chains only, and without alpha or paired-chain data the features that could be detected were limited. While some public TCRs were present in many individuals, most TCR sequences turned up only very rarely across donors. Assigning TCR associations to individual alleles was difficult when HLA alleles, especially DR and DQ, strongly co-occurred. The sequencing pipeline was judged likely to have produced a cluster of highly shared sequence variants as a technical artifact. In a later analysis, HLA-associated TCR beta chains were found to be more clonally expanded and to have lower generation probabilities than equally common non-associated chains. The presence/absence analyses assumed that sequencing depth was roughly uniform across donors, and that assumption may not be true. Because the 87-base-pair reads could not distinguish some IMGT-functional V segments, including TRBV6-2 and TRBV6-3, those segments were excluded. Immune exposure information for the cohort was limited to CMV serostatus. In an earlier analysis of 587 of the donors, most TCR beta V segments were observed in productive rearrangements about 90% or about 30% of the time, broadly matching IMGT annotations. A further reported finding was that TCR beta sequences accurately predicted the HLA-A and HLA-B alleles for most subjects in the first cohort. HLA typing was unavailable for some donors at each locus, so association tests used only the typed subset. A later analysis associated around 16,000 TCR beta sequences with specific HLA alleles at a false discovery rate of 0.05. In the study, approximately 160 TCR beta chains were listed as associated with cytomegalovirus. Correlated functional status among segregating V segments might reflect linkage disequilibrium, but an unknown experimental factor could not be ruled out.

The cohort was made up of approximately 670 healthy bone marrow donors. At the time of sampling, all cohort members were nominally healthy, though unrecorded immune exposures were likely present. The donor was CMV seropositive and belonged to the group of 250 to 350 seropositive cohort members. Every donor gave a peripheral blood sample, and the peripheral blood mononuclear cells from that sample were used for TCR beta sequencing. Genomic DNA extraction from the blood cell samples was performed with the Qiagen DNeasy Blood Extraction Kit. The method behind the library was the immunoSEQ multiplex PCR assay. A mixture of 60 forward primers for TCR Vbeta segments and 13 reverse primers for TCR Jbeta segments was used in the multiplex PCR. The CDR3 region of rearranged TCR beta genes was amplified from genomic DNA by a multiplex PCR assay. Amplified TCR beta libraries were sequenced as 87-base-pair reads on the Illumina HiSeq System. Regarding the original processing steps: In a later analysis, some 80 million unique TCR beta chains were counted across the 650 to 700 repertoires, and approximately 11 million of these chains were shared by at least two donors. A nearest-neighbor algorithm error-corrected the raw reads and collapsed the reads into unique sequences, merging closely related sequences to remove PCR and sequencing errors. CDR3 sequences were aligned to IMGT reference sequences to assign V, D and J gene segments. For a sequence to be retained, at least a six-nucleotide match to both a V gene segment and a J gene segment was required. Rearrangements were called productive when the CDR3 lacked stop codons and stayed in frame with V and J; all others were non-productive. CDR3 was defined according to IMGT convention as the region running from the second conserved V-encoded cysteine to the conserved J-encoded phenylalanine. Sequences without an unambiguous match to a single V gene segment were excluded from the earlier analysis of approximately 600 of the donors. An earlier analysis of 450 to 650 of the donors called V segments functional above 56.7% productive rearrangements and segregating when the between-donor standard deviation exceeded 5%. A statistical classification framework was developed to diagnose cytomegalovirus status using the catalog of TCR beta chain sequences. In a later analysis, TCR nucleotide sequences were compared against IMGT/GENE-DB human TR gene sequences so that V and J genes could be assigned. A later analysis assigned CDR3 sequences and most-parsimonious VDJ recombination scenarios with the TCRdist pipeline. In a later analysis, each TCR beta chain was defined by its CDR3 amino acid sequence together with its V-gene family, and reads lacking a unique V-gene family were excluded. In a later analysis, fewer than 600 highly shared, low-generation-probability nucleotide sequences were removed to address suspected cross-contamination and a sequencing artifact. For each public chain, a later analysis derived a clonal expansion index from normalized ranks of inferred template counts within each repertoire. In a later analysis, generation probabilities were computed with a VDJ recombination model fitted to out-of-frame rearrangements, and the resulting probabilities were checked against IGoR. A later analysis scored TCR-TCR, TCR-HLA and TCR-CMV co-occurrence with hypergeometric tests, applying a repertoire-size bias correction to TCR pairs. A later analysis estimated false discovery rates by permuting HLA or CMV assignments 20 times. A later analysis grouped co-occurring TCRs with DBSCAN, adding TCRdist sequence similarity when clustering within HLA-allele-positive subsets. Repertoires with fewer than 30,000 or more than 120,000 public chains were left out of co-occurrence clustering, as were about five repertoires with anomalous nucleotide sharing. The immuneACCESS repertoire file appears here via TCRdb, limited to in-frame rearrangements. These files lack a portion of the clones; in checked studies, under half of the deficit traces to unresolved V genes, and the cause of the others is not known. D and trimming were read from the DNA, whereas the V and J calls and clone size are those reported in that table. The sample table contains about 140,000 clones; only one count was recorded for around 78% of them. The ten most abundant clones make up 1.8% of the sample.

The TCR sequence derives from a female donor in good health and CMV-seropositive. Sequencing was performed on PBMCs. The rearrangement joined TRBV25-1 to TRBJ1-3, with the D gene not confidently named. Read as DNA, the sequence is TGTGCCAGATGTTCCGTTAAGAGCTCTGGAAACACCATATATTTT. Its protein reads: CARCSVKSSGNTIYF.